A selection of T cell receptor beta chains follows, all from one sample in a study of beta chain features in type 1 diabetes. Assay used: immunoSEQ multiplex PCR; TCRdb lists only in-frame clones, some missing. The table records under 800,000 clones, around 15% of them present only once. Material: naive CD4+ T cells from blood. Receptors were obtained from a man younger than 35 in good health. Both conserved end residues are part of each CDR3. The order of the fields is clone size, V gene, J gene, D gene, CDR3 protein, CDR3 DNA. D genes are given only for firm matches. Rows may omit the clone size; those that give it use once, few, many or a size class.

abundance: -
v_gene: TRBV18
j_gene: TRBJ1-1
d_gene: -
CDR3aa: CASSPLSVNTEAFF
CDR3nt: TGTGCCAGCTCACCACTTTCCGTGAACACTGAAGCTTTCTTT

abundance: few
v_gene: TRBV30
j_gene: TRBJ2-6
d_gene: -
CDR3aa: CAVYRGFSVVSGANVLTF
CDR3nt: TGTGCCGTGTACCGAGGGTTTAGTGTAGTTTCTGGGGCCAACGTCCTGACTTTC

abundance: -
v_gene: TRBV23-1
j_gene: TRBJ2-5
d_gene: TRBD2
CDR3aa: CASSPQTSGRTQETQYF
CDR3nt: TGCGCCAGCAGCCCTCAGACTAGCGGGAGGACCCAAGAGACCCAGTACTTC

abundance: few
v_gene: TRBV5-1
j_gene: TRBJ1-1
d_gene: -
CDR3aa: CASSLGRGMNTEAFF
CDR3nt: TGCGCCAGCAGCTTGGGAAGGGGCATGAACACTGAAGCTTTCTTT

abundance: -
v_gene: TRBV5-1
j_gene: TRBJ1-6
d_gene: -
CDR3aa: CASSYGRDIWSPLHF
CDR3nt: TGCGCCAGCAGCTACGGGCGGGACATCTGGTCACCCCTCCACTTT

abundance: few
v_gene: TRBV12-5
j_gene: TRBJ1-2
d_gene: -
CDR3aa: CASGLVLASSNYGYTF
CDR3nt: TGTGCTAGTGGTTTGGTACTAGCCAGTTCTAACTATGGCTACACCTTC

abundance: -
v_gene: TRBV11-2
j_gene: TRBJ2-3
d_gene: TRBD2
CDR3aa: CASSLLAGATDTQYF
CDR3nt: TGTGCCAGCAGCCTACTAGCGGGAGCCACAGATACGCAGTATTTT

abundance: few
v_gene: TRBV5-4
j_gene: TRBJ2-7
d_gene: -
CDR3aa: CASSFPGTRSYEQYF
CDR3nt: TGTGCCAGCAGCTTCCCCGGGACACGGTCCTACGAGCAGTACTTC

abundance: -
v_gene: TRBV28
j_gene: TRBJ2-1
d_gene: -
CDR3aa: CASSFGGPGYNEQFF
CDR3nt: TGTGCCAGCAGTTTCGGGGGCCCGGGGTACAATGAGCAGTTCTTC

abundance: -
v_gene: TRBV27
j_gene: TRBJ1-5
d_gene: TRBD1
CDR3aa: CASSFTRDREVDQPQHF
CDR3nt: TGTGCCAGCAGTTTCACTCGGGACAGGGAGGTAGATCAGCCCCAGCATTTT

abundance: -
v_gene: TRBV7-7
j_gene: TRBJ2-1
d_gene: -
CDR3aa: CASSRTPISGTYNEQFF
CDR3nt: TGTGCCAGCAGCCGCACCCCTATTAGCGGCACGTACAATGAGCAGTTCTTC

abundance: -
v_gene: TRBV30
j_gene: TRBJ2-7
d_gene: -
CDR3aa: CAWSVRYEQYF
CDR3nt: TGTGCCTGGAGTGTTCGATACGAGCAGTACTTC

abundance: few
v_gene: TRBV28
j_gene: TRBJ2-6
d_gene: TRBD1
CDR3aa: CASSLYGTGSSGANVLTF
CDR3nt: TGTGCCAGCAGTTTATATGGGACAGGGTCTTCTGGGGCCAACGTCCTGACTTTC

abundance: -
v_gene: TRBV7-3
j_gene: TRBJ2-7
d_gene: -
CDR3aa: CASSSTGTPIEQYF
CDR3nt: TGTGCCAGCAGCTCCACCGGGACACCCATCGAGCAGTACTTC

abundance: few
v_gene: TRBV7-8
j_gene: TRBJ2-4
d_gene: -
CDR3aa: CASSLEGTKNIQYF
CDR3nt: TGTGCCAGCAGCTTAGAAGGAACCAAAAACATTCAGTACTTC

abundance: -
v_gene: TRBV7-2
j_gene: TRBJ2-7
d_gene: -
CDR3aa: CASSFMTEQYF
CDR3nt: TGTGCCAGCAGCTTCATGACCGAGCAGTACTTC

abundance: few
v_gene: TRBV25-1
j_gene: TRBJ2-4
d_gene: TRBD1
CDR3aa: CASSRDRFNIQYF
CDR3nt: TGTGCCAGCAGCCGGGACAGGTTTAACATTCAGTACTTC

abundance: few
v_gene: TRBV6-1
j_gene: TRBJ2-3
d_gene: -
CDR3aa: CASSARDTQYF
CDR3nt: TGTGCCAGCAGTGCCCGAGATACGCAGTATTTT

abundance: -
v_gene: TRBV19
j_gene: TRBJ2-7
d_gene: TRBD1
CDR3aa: CASRGQPYEQYF
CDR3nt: TGTGCCAGTAGGGGACAGCCCTACGAGCAGTACTTC

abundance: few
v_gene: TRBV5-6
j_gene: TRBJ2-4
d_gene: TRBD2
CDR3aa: CASSWFRGGQQYF
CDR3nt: TGTGCCAGCAGCTGGTTCCGGGGGGGCCAGCAGTACTTC

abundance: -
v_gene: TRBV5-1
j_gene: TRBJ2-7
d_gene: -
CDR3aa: CASSLDDPGWVGYEQYF
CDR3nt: TGCGCCAGCAGCTTGGACGACCCCGGTTGGGTTGGGTACGAGCAGTACTTC

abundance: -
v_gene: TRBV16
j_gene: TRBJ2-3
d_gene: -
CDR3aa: CASSQYRPDKDTQYF
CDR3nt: TGTGCCAGCAGCCAATACCGGCCCGATAAAGATACGCAGTATTTT

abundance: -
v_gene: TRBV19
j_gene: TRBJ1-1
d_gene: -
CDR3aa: CASSMGLGNTEAFF
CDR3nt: TGTGCCAGTAGTATGGGACTGGGAAACACTGAAGCTTTCTTT

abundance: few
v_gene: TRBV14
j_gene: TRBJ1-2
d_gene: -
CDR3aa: CASSQDVRNSDGYTF
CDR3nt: TGTGCCAGCAGCCAAGATGTTAGGAATTCGGATGGCTACACCTTC

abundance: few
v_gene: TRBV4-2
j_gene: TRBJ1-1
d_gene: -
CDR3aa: CASSQGLGETEAFF
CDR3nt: TGTGCCAGCAGCCAAGGCCTAGGGGAAACTGAAGCTTTCTTT

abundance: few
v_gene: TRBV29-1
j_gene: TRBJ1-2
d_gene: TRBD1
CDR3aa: CSVGVGQGFGGYTF
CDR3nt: TGCAGCGTTGGGGTGGGACAGGGCTTTGGTGGCTACACCTTC

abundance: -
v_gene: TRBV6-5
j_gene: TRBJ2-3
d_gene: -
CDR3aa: CASRISDTQYF
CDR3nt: TGTGCCAGCAGAATATCAGATACGCAGTATTTT

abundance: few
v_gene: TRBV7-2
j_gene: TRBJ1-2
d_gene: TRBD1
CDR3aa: CASTPDRVNYGYTF
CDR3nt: TGTGCCAGCACCCCCGACAGGGTAAACTATGGCTACACCTTC

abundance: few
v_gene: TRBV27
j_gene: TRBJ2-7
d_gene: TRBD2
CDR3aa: CASSLAGYEQYF
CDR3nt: TGTGCCAGCAGTCTAGCGGGGTACGAGCAGTACTTC

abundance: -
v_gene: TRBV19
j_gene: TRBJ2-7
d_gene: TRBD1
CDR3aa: CASSISADRAHEQYF
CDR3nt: TGTGCCAGTAGTATCAGTGCGGACAGGGCCCACGAGCAGTACTTC

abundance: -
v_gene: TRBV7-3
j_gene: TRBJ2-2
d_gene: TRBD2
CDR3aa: CASSPPRLAGATGELFF
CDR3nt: TGTGCCAGCAGCCCCCCACGCTTAGCGGGGGCCACCGGGGAGCTGTTTTTT

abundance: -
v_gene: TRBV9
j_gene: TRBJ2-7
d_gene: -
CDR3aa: CASSVGGWRGPHEQYF
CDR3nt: TGTGCCAGCAGCGTAGGAGGTTGGAGGGGTCCCCACGAGCAGTACTTC

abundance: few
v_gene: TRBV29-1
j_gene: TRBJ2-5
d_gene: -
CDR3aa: CSLRTAQETQYF
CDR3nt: TGCAGCTTAAGGACTGCACAAGAGACCCAGTACTTC

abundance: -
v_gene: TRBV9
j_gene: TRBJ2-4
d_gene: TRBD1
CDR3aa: CASSAGTVKNIQYF
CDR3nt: TGTGCCAGCAGCGCCGGGACAGTCAAAAACATTCAGTACTTC